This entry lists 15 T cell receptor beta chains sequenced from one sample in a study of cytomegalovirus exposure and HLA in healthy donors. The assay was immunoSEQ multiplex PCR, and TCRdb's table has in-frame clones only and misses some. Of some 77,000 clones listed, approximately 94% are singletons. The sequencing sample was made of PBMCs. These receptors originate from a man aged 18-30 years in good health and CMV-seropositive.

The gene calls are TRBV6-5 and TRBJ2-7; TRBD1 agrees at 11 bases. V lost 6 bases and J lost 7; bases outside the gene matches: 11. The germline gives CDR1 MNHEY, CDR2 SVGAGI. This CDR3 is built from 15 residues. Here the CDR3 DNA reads TGTGCCAGCAGGTTTTCGGACAGGGGGCTGGGTGAGCAGTACTTC. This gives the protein CASRFSDRGLGEQYF.

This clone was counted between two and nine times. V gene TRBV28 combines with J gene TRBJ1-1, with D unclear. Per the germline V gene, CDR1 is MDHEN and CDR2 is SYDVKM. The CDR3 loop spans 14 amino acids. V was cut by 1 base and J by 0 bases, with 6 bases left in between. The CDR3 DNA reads TGTGCCAGCAGTTTATCAGTTGTGAACACTGAAGCTTTCTTT. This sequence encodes CASSLSVVNTEAFF. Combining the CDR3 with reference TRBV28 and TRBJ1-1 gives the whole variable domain DVKVTQSSRYLVKRTGEKVFLECVQDMDHENMFWYRQDPGLGLRLIYFSYDVKMKEKGDIPEGYSVSREKKERFSLILESASTNQTSMYLCASSLSVVNTEAFFGQGTRLTVV.

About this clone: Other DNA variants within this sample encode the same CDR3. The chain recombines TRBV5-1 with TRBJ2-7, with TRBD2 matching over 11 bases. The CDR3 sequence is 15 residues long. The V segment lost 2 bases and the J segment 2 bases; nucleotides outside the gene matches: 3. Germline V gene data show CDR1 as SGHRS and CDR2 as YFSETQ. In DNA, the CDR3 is TGCGCCAGCAGCTTAGGTAGCGGGAGGGCCTACGAGCAGTACTTC. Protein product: CASSLGSGRAYEQYF.

The CDR3 region has the DNA TGTGCCAGCAGCTTAGGACTAGAAGAGACCCAGTACTTC. Its translation: CASSLGLEETQYF. The V call is TRBV7-2, the J call TRBJ2-5, with D possibly TRBD2 on 6 matching bases. Between the trimmed V and J ends, which lost 1 base and 3 bases, there was a span of 6 bases. The CDR3 loop spans 13 amino acids. Germline assignment: CDR1 SGHTA and CDR2 FQGNSA. The full variable domain, rest sourced from reference TRBV7-2 and TRBJ2-5, is GAGVSQSPSNKVTEKGKDVELRCDPISGHTALYWYRQSLGQGLEFLIYFQGNSAPDKSGLPSDRFSAERTGGSVSTLTIQRTQQEDSAVYLCASSLGLEETQYFGPGTRLLVL.

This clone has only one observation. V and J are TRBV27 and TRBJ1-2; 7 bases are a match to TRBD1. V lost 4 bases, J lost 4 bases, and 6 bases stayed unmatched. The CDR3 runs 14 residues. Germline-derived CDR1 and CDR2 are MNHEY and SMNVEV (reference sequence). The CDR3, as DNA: TGTGCCAGCAGTTCAACCGGGACAGCCTATGGCTACACCTTC. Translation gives CASSSTGTAYGYTF.

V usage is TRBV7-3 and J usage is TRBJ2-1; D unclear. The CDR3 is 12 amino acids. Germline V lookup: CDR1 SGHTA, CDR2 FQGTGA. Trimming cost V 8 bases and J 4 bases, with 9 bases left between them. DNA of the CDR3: TGTGCCAGCGGTCTGAGTTACAATGAGCAGTTCTTC. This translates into CASGLSYNEQFF.

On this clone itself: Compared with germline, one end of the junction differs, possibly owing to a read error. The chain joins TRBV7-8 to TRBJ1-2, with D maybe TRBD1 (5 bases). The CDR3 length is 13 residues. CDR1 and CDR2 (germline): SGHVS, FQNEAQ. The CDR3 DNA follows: TGTGCCAGCAGCATAGCGGGGCGGGGTGGCTACACCTTC. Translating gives CASSIAGRGGYTF.

DNA of the CDR3: TGCGCCAGCAGCTTGGCCGATTGGCTGTTCTTC. As protein: CASSLADWLFF. V usage is TRBV5-1 and J usage is TRBJ2-1, with D hard to call. Germline values: CDR1 SGHRS, CDR2 YFSETQ. Trimming shortened V by 0 bases and J by 15 bases, and 10 bases separated the two germline ends. The CDR3 spans 11 residues.

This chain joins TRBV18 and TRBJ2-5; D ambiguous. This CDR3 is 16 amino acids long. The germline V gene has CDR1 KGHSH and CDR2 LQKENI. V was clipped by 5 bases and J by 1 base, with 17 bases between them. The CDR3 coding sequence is TGTGCCAGCTCATATACAACCCTCCAGGTCCAAGAGACCCAGTACTTC. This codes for CASSYTTLQVQETQYF.

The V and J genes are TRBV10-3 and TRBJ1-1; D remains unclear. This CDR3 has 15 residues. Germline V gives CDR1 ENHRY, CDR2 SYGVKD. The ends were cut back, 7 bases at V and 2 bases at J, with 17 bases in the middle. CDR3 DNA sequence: TGTGCCATCAACCGAGACGGGGATGTTAACACTGAAGCTTTCTTT. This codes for CAINRDGDVNTEAFF.

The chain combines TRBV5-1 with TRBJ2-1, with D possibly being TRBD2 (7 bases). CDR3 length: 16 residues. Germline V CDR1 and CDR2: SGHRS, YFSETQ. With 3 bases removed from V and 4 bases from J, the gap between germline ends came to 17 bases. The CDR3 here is CASSWWEGGPYNEQFF. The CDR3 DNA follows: TGCGCCAGCAGCTGGTGGGAGGGGGGCCCTTACAATGAGCAGTTCTTC.

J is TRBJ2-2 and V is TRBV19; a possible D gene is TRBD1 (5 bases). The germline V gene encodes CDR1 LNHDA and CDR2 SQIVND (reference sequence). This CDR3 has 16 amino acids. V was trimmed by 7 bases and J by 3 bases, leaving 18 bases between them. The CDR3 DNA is TGTGCCAGTAACTCCTACATTGGGGCGGACACCGGGGAGCTGTTTTTT. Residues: CASNSYIGADTGELFF.

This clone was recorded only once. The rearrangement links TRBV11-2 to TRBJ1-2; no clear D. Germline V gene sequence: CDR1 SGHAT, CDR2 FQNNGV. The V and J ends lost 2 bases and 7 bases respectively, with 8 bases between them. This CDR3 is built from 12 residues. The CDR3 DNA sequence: TGTGCCAGCAGCTTAAACGACTTTGGCTACACCTTC. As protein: CASSLNDFGYTF.

CDR3 protein: CASRRRGSRESKNSNQPQHF. The CDR3 DNA sequence: TGTGCCAGCAGGCGTCGAGGTAGCAGGGAATCGAAAAATAGCAATCAGCCCCAGCATTTT. The chain joins TRBV27 to TRBJ1-5; possible D gene TRBD1, 5 bases. The CDR3 has 20 residues. Trimming removed 6 bases from V and 0 bases from J, with 27 bases in between. CDR1 MNHEY and CDR2 SMNVEV come from the germline V gene (reference sequence).

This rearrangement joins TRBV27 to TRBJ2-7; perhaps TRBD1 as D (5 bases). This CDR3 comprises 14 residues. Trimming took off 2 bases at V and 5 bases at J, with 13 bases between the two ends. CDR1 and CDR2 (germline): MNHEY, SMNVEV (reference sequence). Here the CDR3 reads CASSLPGRGNEQYF. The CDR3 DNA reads TGTGCCAGCAGTTTACCGGGTAGGGGAAACGAGCAGTACTTC.